Listed below are T cell receptor beta chains from one sample, sequenced in a study of T cell changes during pregnancy in multiple sclerosis. Using immunoSEQ multiplex PCR, the repertoire was profiled, and TCRdb retains in-frame clones only, with some absent. The repertoire consists of roughly 53,000 clones, with around 94% occurring once and the leading ten covering 0.65% to 0.7%. Material: CD4+ T cells from peripheral blood mononuclear cells, obtained in the third trimester of pregnancy. The origin of the receptors is a female donor with multiple sclerosis, enrolled in a pregnancy study. CDR3s include the opening cysteine and the closing phenylalanine or tryptophan. Fields, in order: V gene, D gene, clone size, J gene, CDR3 protein, CDR3 DNA. A D gene is named only where the DNA matches it firmly. Only some rows state a clone size, as once, few, many or a class for expanded clones.

>TRBV4-2|TRBD2|NA|TRBJ2-3
CASSQEAAAGAADTQYF
TGTGCCAGCAGCCAAGAAGCAGCAGCGGGAGCCGCAGATACGCAGTATTTT
>TRBV25-1|TRBD1|NA|TRBJ2-5
CASSTGTGAETQYF
TGTGCCAGCAGTACCGGGACAGGGGCAGAGACCCAGTACTTC
>TRBV5-6|NA|NA|TRBJ2-5
CASSFSKETQYF
TGTGCCAGCAGCTTCTCTAAAGAGACCCAGTACTTC
>TRBV27|TRBD2|NA|TRBJ2-1
CASSLRPGLAGPLGNEQFF
TGTGCCAGCAGTCTTAGACCGGGACTAGCGGGGCCTCTTGGCAATGAGCAGTTCTTC
>TRBV6-6|TRBD1|once|TRBJ1-4
CASRTGDWANEKLFF
TGTGCCAGCAGGACAGGGGATTGGGCTAATGAAAAACTGTTTTTT
>TRBV9|TRBD1|NA|TRBJ1-5
CASSPTGVGQPQHF
TGTGCCAGCAGCCCTACAGGGGTCGGTCAGCCCCAGCATTTT
>TRBV28|NA|NA|TRBJ1-5
CASSIPGLYQPQHF
TGTGCCAGCAGTATTCCGGGACTATATCAGCCCCAGCATTTT
>TRBV10-3|NA|NA|TRBJ2-7
CAISGTGSEQYF
TGTGCCATCAGCGGCACAGGGAGCGAGCAGTACTTC
>TRBV7-9|NA|NA|TRBJ1-3
CASSLPLGNTIYF
TGTGCCAGCAGCTTGCCACTGGGAAACACCATATATTTT
>TRBV4-2|NA|once|TRBJ1-5
CASSQAGAAQPQHF
TGTGCCAGCAGCCAAGCAGGGGCCGCGCAGCCCCAGCATTTT
>TRBV10-3|TRBD2|NA|TRBJ2-7
CAISDLGLAGGPISSYEQYF
TGTGCCATCAGTGATCTGGGACTAGCGGGAGGACCAATAAGCTCCTACGAGCAGTACTTC
>TRBV29-1|NA|NA|TRBJ2-4
CSVVTRLLNIQYF
TGCAGCGTGGTGACTAGGCTATTGAACATTCAGTACTTC
>TRBV7-9|NA|NA|TRBJ1-4
CASSARGEKLFF
TGTGCCAGCAGCGCCAGGGGTGAAAAACTGTTTTTT
>TRBV13|TRBD2|once|TRBJ2-7
CASSLGDGRAFNDEQYF
TGTGCCAGCAGCTTGGGGGACGGGAGGGCTTTTAACGACGAGCAGTACTTC
>TRBV6-5|TRBD1|NA|TRBJ1-1
CASSDLGQGNTEAFF
TGTGCCAGCAGCGATCTCGGACAGGGGAACACTGAAGCTTTCTTT
>TRBV5-4|NA|NA|TRBJ1-1
CASSQPDRNTEAFF
TGTGCCAGCAGCCAACCGGACAGGAACACTGAAGCTTTCTTT
>TRBV9|NA|NA|TRBJ1-1
CASSVVEGGTEAFF
TGTGCCAGCAGCGTAGTCGAGGGTGGTACTGAAGCTTTCTTT
>TRBV10-2|TRBD1|NA|TRBJ2-3
CASGQDSDTQYF
TGCGCCAGCGGACAGGACAGTGATACGCAGTATTTT
>TRBV10-3|NA|NA|TRBJ2-7
CAISPDRYYEQYF
TGTGCCATCAGCCCCGACAGGTACTACGAGCAGTACTTC
>TRBV5-4|NA|NA|TRBJ2-1
CASSSTYNEQFF
TGTGCCAGCAGCTCGACTTACAATGAGCAGTTCTTC
>TRBV11-1|TRBD2|NA|TRBJ2-1
CASSLASGPWNEQFF
TGTGCCAGCAGCTTGGCTAGCGGGCCTTGGAATGAGCAGTTCTTC
>TRBV28|TRBD1|NA|TRBJ1-5
CASSLAGTGRSGNQPQHF
TGTGCCAGCAGTTTAGCCGGGACAGGAAGGTCGGGCAATCAGCCCCAGCATTTT
>TRBV6-5|TRBD1|NA|TRBJ2-5
CASSSPSGTVSGTQYF
TGTGCCAGCAGTTCCCCCTCTGGGACAGTTTCAGGGACCCAGTACTTC
>TRBV19|TRBD1|once|TRBJ1-5
CASNRLGQGVNQPQHF
TGTGCCAGTAATAGGTTGGGACAGGGGGTCAATCAGCCCCAGCATTTT
>TRBV28|NA|NA|TRBJ1-6
CASSLQGYNSPLHF
TGTGCCAGCAGTTTACAGGGCTATAATTCACCCCTCCACTTT
>TRBV28|TRBD2|NA|TRBJ2-7
CASSRLANVYEQYF
TGTGCCAGCAGTAGACTAGCGAACGTCTACGAGCAGTACTTC
>TRBV19|NA|NA|TRBJ2-5
CASSDTGYRETQYF
TGTGCCAGTAGTGATACAGGGTATCGGGAGACCCAGTACTTC
>TRBV13|NA|NA|TRBJ2-7
CASSLDVVSSYEQYF
TGTGCCAGCAGCTTAGACGTGGTTAGCTCCTACGAGCAGTACTTC
>TRBV15|TRBD1|NA|TRBJ2-2
CATSRDRSDRLSGELFF
TGTGCCACCAGCAGAGATAGGTCGGACAGGCTCAGCGGGGAGCTGTTTTTT
>TRBV5-3|TRBD1|NA|TRBJ1-5
CARSSGQGLTNQPQHF
TGTGCCAGAAGCTCGGGACAGGGCCTGACAAATCAGCCCCAGCATTTT
>TRBV6-5|NA|NA|TRBJ2-6
CASSYVASGANVLTF
TGTGCCAGCAGTTACGTAGCCTCTGGGGCCAACGTCCTGACTTTC
>TRBV28|NA|NA|TRBJ2-5
CASSFLGSFGTQYF
TGTGCCAGCAGTTTCCTGGGGAGCTTCGGGACCCAGTACTTC
>TRBV5-1|TRBD1|NA|TRBJ2-4
CASSSGTESYLAKNIQYF
TGCGCCAGCAGCTCCGGGACAGAGTCTTACCTAGCCAAAAACATTCAGTACTTC
>TRBV19|TRBD2|NA|TRBJ2-2
CASSPLPGLVAGELFF
TGTGCCAGTAGTCCACTCCCGGGACTAGTAGCCGGGGAGCTGTTTTTT
>TRBV11-2|TRBD1|NA|TRBJ2-7
CASSLVGLGGQANSYEQYF
TGTGCCAGCAGCTTAGTGGGGCTTGGGGGACAGGCCAATTCCTACGAGCAGTACTTC
>TRBV7-2|TRBD1|NA|TRBJ2-7
CASSPRTGVGEQYF
TGTGCCAGCAGCCCCCGGACAGGGGTGGGCGAGCAGTACTTC
>TRBV6-5|NA|NA|TRBJ1-4
CASRRSDFEKLFF
TGTGCCAGCAGAAGGTCGGACTTCGAAAAACTGTTTTTT
>TRBV30|TRBD2|NA|TRBJ2-1
CAWGPSGSFHFF
TGTGCCTGGGGCCCGAGCGGGAGTTTTCATTTCTTC
>TRBV6-5|TRBD2|few|TRBJ2-1
CASRGAGGGYNEQFF
TGTGCCAGCAGGGGAGCGGGAGGTGGGTACAATGAGCAGTTCTTC
>TRBV28|NA|NA|TRBJ2-7
CASSHMLGRGDDEQYF
TGTGCCAGCAGTCATATGTTGGGCAGGGGGGACGACGAGCAGTACTTC
>TRBV20-1|NA|once|TRBJ2-7
CSARIIYEQYF
TGCAGTGCTAGAATCATCTACGAGCAGTACTTC
>TRBV14|TRBD2|once|TRBJ2-1
CASSHSSGRPYNEQFF
TGTGCCAGCAGCCATAGTAGCGGGAGGCCCTACAATGAGCAGTTCTTC